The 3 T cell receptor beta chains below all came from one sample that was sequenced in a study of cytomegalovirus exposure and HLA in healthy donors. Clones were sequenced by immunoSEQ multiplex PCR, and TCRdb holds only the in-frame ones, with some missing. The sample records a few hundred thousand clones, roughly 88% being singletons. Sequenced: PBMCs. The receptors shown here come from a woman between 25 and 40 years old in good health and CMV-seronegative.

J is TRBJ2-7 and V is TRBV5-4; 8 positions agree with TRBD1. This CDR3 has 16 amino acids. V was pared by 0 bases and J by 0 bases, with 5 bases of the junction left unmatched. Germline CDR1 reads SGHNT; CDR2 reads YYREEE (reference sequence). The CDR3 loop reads CASSLARQGSSYEQYF. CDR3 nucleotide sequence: TGTGCCAGCAGCTTGGCCAGACAGGGGAGCTCCTACGAGCAGTACTTC.

The CDR3 protein is CASSLVAGGLSYEQYF. CDR3 coding DNA: TGCGCCAGCAGCTTGGTTGCGGGAGGGCTTTCCTACGAGCAGTACTTC. V gene TRBV5-1 combines with J gene TRBJ2-7, with 9 bases aligning to TRBD2. This CDR3 is 16 amino acids long. CDR1 and CDR2 (germline): SGHRS, YFSETQ. The ends lost 0 bases at V and 1 base at J; junction bases unmatched: 5. Supplemented by reference TRBV5-1 and TRBJ2-7, the full variable domain reads KAGVTQTPRYLIKTRGQQVTLSCSPISGHRSVSWYQQTPGQGLQFLFEYFSETQRNKGNFPGRFSGRQFSNSRSEMNVSTLELGDSALYLCASSLVAGGLSYEQYFGPGTRLTVT.

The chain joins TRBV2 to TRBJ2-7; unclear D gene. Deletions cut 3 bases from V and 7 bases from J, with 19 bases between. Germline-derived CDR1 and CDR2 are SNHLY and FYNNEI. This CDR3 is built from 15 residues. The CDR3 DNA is TGTGCCAGCAGTGACTCACGGAAGATCATGGGTGAGCAGTACTTC. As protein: CASSDSRKIMGEQYF.